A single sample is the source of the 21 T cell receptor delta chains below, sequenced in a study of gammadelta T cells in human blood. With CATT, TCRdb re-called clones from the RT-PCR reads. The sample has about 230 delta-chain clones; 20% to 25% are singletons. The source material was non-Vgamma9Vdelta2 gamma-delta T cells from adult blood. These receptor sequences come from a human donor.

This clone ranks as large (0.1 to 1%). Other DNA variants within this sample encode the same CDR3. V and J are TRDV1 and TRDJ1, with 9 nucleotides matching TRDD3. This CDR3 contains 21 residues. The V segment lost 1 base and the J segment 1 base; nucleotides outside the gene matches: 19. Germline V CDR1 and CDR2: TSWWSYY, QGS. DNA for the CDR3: TGTGCTCTTGGGGAACCTCATAATCCTGGGCTGGGGGATTACTGCACCGATAAACTCATCTTT. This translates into CALGEPHNPGLGDYCTDKLIF.

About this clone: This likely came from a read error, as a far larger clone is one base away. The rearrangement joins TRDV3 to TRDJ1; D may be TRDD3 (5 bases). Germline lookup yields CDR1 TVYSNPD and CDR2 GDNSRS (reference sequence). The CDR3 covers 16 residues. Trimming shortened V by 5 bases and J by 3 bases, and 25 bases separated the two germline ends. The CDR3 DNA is TGTGCCGCCGCTCGGGGAGGAGGGGCTCTCGCCGATAAACTCATCTTT. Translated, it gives CAAARGGGALADKLIF.

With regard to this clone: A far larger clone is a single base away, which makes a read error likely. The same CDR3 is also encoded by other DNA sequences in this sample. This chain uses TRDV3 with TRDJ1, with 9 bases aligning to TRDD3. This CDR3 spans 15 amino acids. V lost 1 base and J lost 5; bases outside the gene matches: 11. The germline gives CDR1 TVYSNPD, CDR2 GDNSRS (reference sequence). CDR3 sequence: CAFTTLGDLTDKLIF. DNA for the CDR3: TGTGCCTTTACCACTCTGGGGGATCTTACAGATAAACTCATCTTT.

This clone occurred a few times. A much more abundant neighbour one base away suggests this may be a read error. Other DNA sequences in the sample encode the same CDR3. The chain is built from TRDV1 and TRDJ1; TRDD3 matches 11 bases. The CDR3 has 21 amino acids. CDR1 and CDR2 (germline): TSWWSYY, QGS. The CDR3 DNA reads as TGTGCTCTTGGGGAACAAGAGGTTCATTGGGGGATACGCCTCCACACTGATAAACTCATCTTT. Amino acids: CALGEQEVHWGIRLHTDKLIF.

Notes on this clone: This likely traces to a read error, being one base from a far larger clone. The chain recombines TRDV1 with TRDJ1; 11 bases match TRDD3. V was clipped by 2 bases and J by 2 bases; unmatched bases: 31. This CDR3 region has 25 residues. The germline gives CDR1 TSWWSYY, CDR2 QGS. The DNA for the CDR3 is TGTGCTCTTGGGGAATCCCCCATCCTTCTTCCCTTCCGAGGACTTGGGGGATACGGTACCGATAAACTCATCTTT. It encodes CALGESPILLPFRGLGGYGTDKLIF.

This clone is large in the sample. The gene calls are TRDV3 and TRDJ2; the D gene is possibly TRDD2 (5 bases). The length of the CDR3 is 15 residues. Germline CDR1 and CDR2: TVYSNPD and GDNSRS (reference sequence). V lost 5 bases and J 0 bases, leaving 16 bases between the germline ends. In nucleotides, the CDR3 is TGTGCCGTCCCTCTTCCCCCTACTTTGACAGCACAACTCTTCTTT. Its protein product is CAVPLPPTLTAQLFF.

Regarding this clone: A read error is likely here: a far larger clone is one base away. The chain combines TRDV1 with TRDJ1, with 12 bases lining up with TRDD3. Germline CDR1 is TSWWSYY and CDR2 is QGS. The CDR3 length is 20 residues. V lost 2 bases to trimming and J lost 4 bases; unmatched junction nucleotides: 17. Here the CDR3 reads CALGEGWALNWGIPFDKLIF. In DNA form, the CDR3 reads TGTGCTCTTGGGGAAGGATGGGCCCTCAACTGGGGGATACCGTTCGATAAACTCATCTTT.

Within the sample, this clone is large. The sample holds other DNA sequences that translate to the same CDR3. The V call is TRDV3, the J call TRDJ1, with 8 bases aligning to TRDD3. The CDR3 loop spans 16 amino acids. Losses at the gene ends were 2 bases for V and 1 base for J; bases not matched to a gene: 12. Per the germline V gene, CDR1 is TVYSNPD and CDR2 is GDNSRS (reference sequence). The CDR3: CAFGTGGGCGTDKLIF. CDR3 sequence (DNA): TGTGCCTTTGGTACTGGGGGGGGATGCGGCACCGATAAACTCATCTTT.

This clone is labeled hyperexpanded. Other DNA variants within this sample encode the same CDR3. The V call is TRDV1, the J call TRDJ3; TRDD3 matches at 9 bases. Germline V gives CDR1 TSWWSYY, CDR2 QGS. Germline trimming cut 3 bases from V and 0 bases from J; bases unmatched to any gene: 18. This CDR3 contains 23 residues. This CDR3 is CALGERAFPRGGGYSWDTRQMFF. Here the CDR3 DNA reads TGTGCTCTTGGGGAGAGGGCCTTCCCCCGTGGTGGGGGATACTCCTGGGACACCCGACAGATGTTTTTC.

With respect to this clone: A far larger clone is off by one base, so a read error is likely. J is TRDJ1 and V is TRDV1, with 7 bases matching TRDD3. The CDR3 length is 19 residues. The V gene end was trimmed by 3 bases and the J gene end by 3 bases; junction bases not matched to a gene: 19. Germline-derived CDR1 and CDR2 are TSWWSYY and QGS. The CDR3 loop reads CALGECPPGAGGSADKLIF. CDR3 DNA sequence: TGTGCTCTTGGGGAGTGTCCACCTGGGGCTGGGGGGTCGGCCGATAAACTCATCTTT.

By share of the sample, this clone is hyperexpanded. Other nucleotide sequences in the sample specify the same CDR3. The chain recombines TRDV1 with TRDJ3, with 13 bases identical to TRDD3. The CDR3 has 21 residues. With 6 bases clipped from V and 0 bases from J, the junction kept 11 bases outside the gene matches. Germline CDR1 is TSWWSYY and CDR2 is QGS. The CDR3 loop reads CALGSTGGYASSSWDTRQMFF. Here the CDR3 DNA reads TGTGCTCTTGGTAGTACTGGGGGATACGCCTCTAGCTCCTGGGACACCCGACAGATGTTTTTC.

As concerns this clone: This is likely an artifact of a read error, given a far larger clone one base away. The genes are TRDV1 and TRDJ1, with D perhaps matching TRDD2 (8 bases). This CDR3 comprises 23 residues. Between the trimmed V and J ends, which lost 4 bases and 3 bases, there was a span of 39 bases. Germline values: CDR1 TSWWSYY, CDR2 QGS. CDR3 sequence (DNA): TGTGCTCTTGGGGGCATGACTACTTCCTACGACCTACTGGGGCCGGGCGTCTCCGATAAACTCATCTTT. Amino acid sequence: CALGGMTTSYDLLGPGVSDKLIF.

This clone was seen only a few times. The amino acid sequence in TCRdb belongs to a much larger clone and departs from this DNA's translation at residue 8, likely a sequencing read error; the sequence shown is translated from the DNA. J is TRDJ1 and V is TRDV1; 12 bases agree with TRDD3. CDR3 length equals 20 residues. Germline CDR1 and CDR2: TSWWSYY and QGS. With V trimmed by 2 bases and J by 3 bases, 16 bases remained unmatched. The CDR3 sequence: CALGEGWTLNWGIPSDKLIF. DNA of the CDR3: TGTGCTCTTGGGGAAGGATGGACCCTCAACTGGGGGATACCGTCCGATAAACTCATCTTT.

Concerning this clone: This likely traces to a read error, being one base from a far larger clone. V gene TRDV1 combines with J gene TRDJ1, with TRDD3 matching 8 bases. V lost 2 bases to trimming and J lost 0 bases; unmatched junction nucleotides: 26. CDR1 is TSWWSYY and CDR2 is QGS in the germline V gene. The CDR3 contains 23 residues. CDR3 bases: TGTGCTCTTGGGGAATCTCCCTCCTACTGGGGGCCAGATAGTTACGTCTACACCGATAAACTCATCTTT. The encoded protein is CALGESPSYWGPDSYVYTDKLIF.

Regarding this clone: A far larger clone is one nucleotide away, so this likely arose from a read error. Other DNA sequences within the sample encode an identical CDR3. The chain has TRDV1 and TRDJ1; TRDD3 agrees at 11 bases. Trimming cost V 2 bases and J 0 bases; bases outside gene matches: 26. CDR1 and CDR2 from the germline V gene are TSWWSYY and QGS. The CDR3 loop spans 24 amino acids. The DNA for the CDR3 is TGTGCTCTTGGGGAAATTAGGACCACCGCCTGGGGTGGGGGATACGTGGGGTACACCGATAAACTCATCTTT. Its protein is CALGEIRTTAWGGGYVGYTDKLIF.

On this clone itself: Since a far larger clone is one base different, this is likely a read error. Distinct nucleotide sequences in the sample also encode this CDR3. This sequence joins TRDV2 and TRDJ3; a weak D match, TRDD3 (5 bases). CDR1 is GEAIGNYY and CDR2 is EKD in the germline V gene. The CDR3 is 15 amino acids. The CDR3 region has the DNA TGTGCATGTGACACCGGGGGGCCCAACACCCGACAGATGTTTTTC. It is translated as CACDTGGPNTRQMFF.

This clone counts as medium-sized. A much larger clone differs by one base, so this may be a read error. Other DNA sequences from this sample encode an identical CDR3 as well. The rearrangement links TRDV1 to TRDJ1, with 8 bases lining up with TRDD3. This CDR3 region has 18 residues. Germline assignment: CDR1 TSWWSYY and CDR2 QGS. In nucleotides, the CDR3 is TGTGCTCTTGGGGAAAGGCGCGGGTACTGGGGGTACACTGATAAACTCATCTTT. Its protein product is CALGERRGYWGYTDKLIF.

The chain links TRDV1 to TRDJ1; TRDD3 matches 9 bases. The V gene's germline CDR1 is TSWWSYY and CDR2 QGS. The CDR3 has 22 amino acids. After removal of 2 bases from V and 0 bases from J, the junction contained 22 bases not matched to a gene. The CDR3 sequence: CALGEYGTPHWGTPPYTDKLIF. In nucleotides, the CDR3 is TGTGCTCTTGGGGAATACGGTACCCCCCACTGGGGGACTCCCCCGTACACCGATAAACTCATCTTT.

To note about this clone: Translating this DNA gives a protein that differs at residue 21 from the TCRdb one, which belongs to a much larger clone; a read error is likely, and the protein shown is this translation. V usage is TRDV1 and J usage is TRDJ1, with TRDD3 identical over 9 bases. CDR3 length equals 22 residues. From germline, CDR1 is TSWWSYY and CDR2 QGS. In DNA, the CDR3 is TGTGCTCTTGGGGAACACGCTCCTAGATGGGGGATAACCCTTTGGTACACCGATAAACTCACCTTT. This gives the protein CALGEHAPRWGITLWYTDKLTF.

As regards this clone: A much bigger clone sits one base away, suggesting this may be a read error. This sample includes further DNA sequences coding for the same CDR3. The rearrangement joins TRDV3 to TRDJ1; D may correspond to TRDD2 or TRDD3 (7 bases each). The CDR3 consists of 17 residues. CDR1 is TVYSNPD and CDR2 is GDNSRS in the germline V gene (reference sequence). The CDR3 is CAFIPTGDPVYTDKLIF. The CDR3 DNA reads TGTGCCTTCATTCCTACGGGGGATCCTGTGTACACAGATAAACTCATCTTT.

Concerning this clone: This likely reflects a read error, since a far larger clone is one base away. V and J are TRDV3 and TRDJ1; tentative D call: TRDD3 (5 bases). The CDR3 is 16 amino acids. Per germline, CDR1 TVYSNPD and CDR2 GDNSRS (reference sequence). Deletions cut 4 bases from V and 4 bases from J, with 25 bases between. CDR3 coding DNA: TGTGCCTCCGCTCGGGGAGGAGGGGCTCTCGTCGATAAACTCATCTTT. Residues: CASARGGGALVDKLIF.